Following are 3 T cell receptor beta chains from one sample sequenced in a study of cytomegalovirus exposure and HLA in healthy donors. The assay was immunoSEQ multiplex PCR, and TCRdb's table has in-frame clones only and misses some. Among some 250,000 clones listed, around 88% were seen once. The specimen was PBMCs. The receptors stem from a woman aged 25 to 39 in good health and CMV-seropositive.

This sequence joins TRBV4-1 and TRBJ2-4; 13 bases are shared with TRBD2. The CDR3 sequence is 19 residues long. The V gene's germline CDR1 is MGHRA and CDR2 YSYEKL. J lost 0 bases, V lost 1 base, and 6 bases had no gene match. The CDR3 bases are TGCGCCAGCAGCCAAGGAGGACTAGCGGGAGTTATAGCCAAAAACATTCAGTACTTC. This sequence encodes CASSQGGLAGVIAKNIQYF.

This rearrangement joins TRBV7-7 to TRBJ2-1; D gene unclear. The CDR3 runs 13 residues. Germline lookup yields CDR1 SSHAT and CDR2 FNYEAQ (reference sequence). Trimming stripped 2 bases from V and 10 bases from J, with 12 bases between. CDR3 sequence (DNA): TGTGCCAGCAGCTTAAGCGCATATGGAGAGCAGTTCTTC. Translated, it gives CASSLSAYGEQFF.

V usage is TRBV27 and J usage is TRBJ2-3; 9 nucleotides match TRBD1. Germline V gene data show CDR1 as MNHEY and CDR2 as SMNVEV (reference sequence). V was pared by 5 bases and J by 4 bases, with 4 bases of the junction left unmatched. The CDR3 contains 14 residues. CDR3 sequence reads: CASSKDRGADTQYF. CDR3 in DNA: TGTGCCAGCAGTAAGGACAGGGGCGCAGATACGCAGTATTTT.